This passage covers 7 T cell receptor beta chains from one sample sequenced in a study of CD8+CD57+ T cells in acquired aplastic anemia. Genomic DNA acted as the template from which TCR beta VDJ combination and CDR3 sequence profiling were carried out. TCRdb fed the reads into MiXCR, producing one record per CDR3 protein. Altogether around 200,000 distinct CDR3 sequences are present, approximately 60% being singletons, with the ten largest covering approximately 30%. The specimen was sorted CD4+, CD8+, or CD8+CD57+ T cells (not recorded which) from PBMCs. The receptors originated from a human donor in good health.

The V and J genes are TRBV7-2 and TRBJ1-1; no firm D call. CDR3 length: 13 amino acids. V shed 3 bases and J shed 2 bases, with 7 bases lying between them. CDR1 and CDR2 (germline): SGHTA, FQGNSA. CDR3 coding DNA: TGTGCCAGCAGCTTGACCGCTAACACTGAAGCTTTCTTT. Translating it yields CASSLTANTEAFF.

This clonotype was counted ten times or more. The rearrangement joins TRBV7-7 to TRBJ2-2; 10 bases agree with TRBD2. Germline V gives CDR1 SSHAT, CDR2 FNYEAQ (reference sequence). V lost 4 bases and J lost 6; bases outside the gene matches: 8. This CDR3 spans 16 amino acids. The CDR3: CASSYSSGGWSGELFF. In DNA, the CDR3 is TGTGCCAGCAGCTATTCTAGCGGGGGATGGTCCGGGGAGCTGTTTTTT.

The sample holds many counts of this clonotype. The V gene is TRBV9, the J gene TRBJ2-7, with D perhaps matching TRBD2 (5 bases). The CDR3 contains 14 residues. V lost 0 bases to trimming and J lost 3 bases, with 10 bases between them. The germline CDR1 and CDR2 sequences are SGDLS and YYNGEE. The CDR3 here is CASSVGPGIYEQYF. CDR3 nucleotides: TGTGCCAGCAGCGTAGGGCCGGGGATCTACGAGCAGTACTTC.

This clonotype has just a few counts. The chain joins TRBV28 to TRBJ2-2; TRBD1 agrees at 8 bases. CDR3 length equals 15 residues. Germline CDR1 reads MDHEN; CDR2 reads SYDVKM. V was clipped by 5 bases and J by 6 bases; unmatched bases: 8. CDR3 bases: TGTGCCAGCAGTGTCCAGGGGGCTGGGGCCGGGGAGCTGTTTTTT. The encoded protein is CASSVQGAGAGELFF.

CDR3 sequence: CASSSVGIVNEQFF. The CDR3 DNA reads as TGTGCCAGCAGCTCCGTCGGGATTGTTAATGAGCAGTTCTTC. This sequence joins TRBV7-9 and TRBJ2-1; maybe TRBD2 (5 bases). Deletions cut 4 bases from V and 7 bases from J, with 14 bases between. This CDR3 contains 14 residues. Germline V gene lookup returns CDR1 SEHNR and CDR2 FQNEAQ (reference sequence).

With respect to this clonotype: Germline and junction disagree at one end, which may indicate a read error. The chain joins TRBV27 to TRBJ1-5; 7 nucleotides align to TRBD1. CDR1 is MNHEY and CDR2 is SMNVEV in the germline V gene (reference sequence). This CDR3 region has 13 residues. The CDR3 bases are TGCGCCAGCAGTAGTTGGGGGAGGGGGCGACAGCATTTT. This translates into CASSSWGRGRQHF.

The chain joins TRBV20-1 to TRBJ1-3, with D perhaps TRBD1 (5 bases). Per the germline V gene, CDR1 is DFQATT and CDR2 is SNEGSKA (reference sequence). The CDR3 consists of 17 residues. V lost 3 bases and J 3 bases, leaving 21 bases between the germline ends. CDR3: CSASPGPGLDFGNTIYF. As DNA, the CDR3 is TGCAGTGCTAGTCCGGGACCAGGGCTTGACTTTGGAAACACCATATATTTT.